The clone carrying this T cell receptor (beta chain) was seen a handful of times. Antigen specificity is unknown. This CDR3 region has 15 residues. V dropped 5 bases and J dropped 7 bases, with 21 bases sitting between them. Looked up from germline, CDR1 is MGHRA and CDR2 is YSYEKL. This specimen comes from a study of CD8 T cells in ankylosing spondylitis. Quantitative molecular-barcoded 5'-RACE generated the TCR beta libraries. TCRdb called the 5' RACE reads again in MiXCR, with one record for every CDR3 protein. The repertoire has under 300,000 distinct CDR3 sequences, roughly 18% of them found once; the top ten carry roughly 34%. Study-level results: Disease-linked clones reportedly concentrated significantly in matched ankylosing spondylitis synovial fluid.

This chain joins TRBV4-1 and TRBJ2-7; D is perhaps TRBD1 or TRBD2 (6 bases each). The sequencing input was blood, either unsorted or a sorted T cell fraction (not recorded which). This sequence originates from a male donor with ankylosing spondylitis or in good health (not recorded which). CDR3 sequence (DNA): TGCGCCAGCAGCTATCAGGACAGCCCGGCGGGGGAGCAGTACTTC. This translates into CASSYQDSPAGEQYF.